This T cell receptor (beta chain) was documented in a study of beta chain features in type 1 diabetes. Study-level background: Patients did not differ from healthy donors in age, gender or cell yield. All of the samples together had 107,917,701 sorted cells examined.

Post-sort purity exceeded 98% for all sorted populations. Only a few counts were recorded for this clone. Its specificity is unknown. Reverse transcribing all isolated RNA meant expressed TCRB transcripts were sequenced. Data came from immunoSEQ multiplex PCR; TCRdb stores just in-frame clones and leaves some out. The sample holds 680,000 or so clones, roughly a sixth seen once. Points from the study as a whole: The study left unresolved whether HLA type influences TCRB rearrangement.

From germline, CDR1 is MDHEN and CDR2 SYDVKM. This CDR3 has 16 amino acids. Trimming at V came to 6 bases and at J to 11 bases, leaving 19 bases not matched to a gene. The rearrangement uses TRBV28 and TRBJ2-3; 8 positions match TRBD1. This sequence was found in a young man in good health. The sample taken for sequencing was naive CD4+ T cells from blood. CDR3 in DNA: TGTGCCAGCAGGAACTTTCCGGGACAGGTAACCCTCGGGCAGTATTTT. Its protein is CASRNFPGQVTLGQYF.